The 24 T cell receptor beta chains below come from one sample, sequenced in a study of glioma-infiltrating T cells. The iRepertoire nested amplicon-rescue multiplex PCR amplified TCR alpha and beta CDR3s from RNA. TCRdb re-called the multiplex PCR reads through MiXCR, storing one row per CDR3 protein. The repertoire holds 95,000 to 150,000 distinct CDR3 sequences, with approximately 25% as singletons. Sequencing used glioma tissue, nonneoplastic brain tissue, or PBMCs (not recorded which). These receptors came from a human donor with low-grade glioma or glioblastoma, undergoing nonglioma brain surgery, or in good health (not recorded which).

V is TRBV4-1 and J is TRBJ2-2, with D possibly being TRBD1 (6 bases). The V and J ends lost 2 bases and 3 bases respectively, with 10 bases between them. Germline lookup yields CDR1 MGHRA and CDR2 YSYEKL. The CDR3 loop spans 15 amino acids. CDR3 DNA sequence: TGCGCCAGCAGCCAACCGGACAGCGACACCGGGGAGCTGTTTTTT. Translating it yields CASSQPDSDTGELFF.

J is TRBJ2-7 and V is TRBV14, with 13 bases fitting TRBD2. Germline CDR1 reads SGHDN; CDR2 reads FVKESK. CDR3 size: 18 residues. Germline trimming cut 2 bases from V and 6 bases from J; bases unmatched to any gene: 13. In nucleotides, the CDR3 is TGTGCCAGCAGCCAATTTATCACTAGCGGGAGGGGAAATAGCGAGCAGTACTTC. Its translation: CASSQFITSGRGNSEQYF.

This clonotype was seen more than once but under ten times. A read error is possible here, since a much larger clone lies one base away. V is TRBV27 and J is TRBJ1-2, with 7 bases identical to TRBD1. The germline CDR1 and CDR2 sequences are MNHEY and SMNVEV (reference sequence). The CDR3 sequence is 13 residues long. The CDR3 DNA is TGTTCCAGCAGTCCTCGGACAGGTTATGGCTACACCTTC. Protein product: CSSSPRTGYGYTF.

Turning to this clonotype: An end of the junction does not agree with germline; a read error may underlie this. In DNA form, the CDR3 reads TGTGTCAGCAGCCTAGGGCGTGGCACAGATACGCAGTATTTT. Residues: CVSSLGRGTDTQYF. The rearrangement uses TRBV7-2 and TRBJ2-3; D remains ambiguous. This CDR3 spans 14 amino acids. Germline V lookup: CDR1 SGHTA, CDR2 FQGNSA.

This clonotype is a singleton in its sample. A much larger clonotype is one base distant, so this may be a read error. The genes are TRBV5-1 and TRBJ2-7; 11 bases line up with TRBD2. CDR3 size: 20 residues. Germline CDR1 SGHRS, CDR2 YFSETQ. The CDR3 region has the DNA TGCGCCAGCAGCTTCTCCCGGACTAGCGGGCTACATGGGAATTTCGACGAGCAGCACTTC. This codes for CASSFSRTSGLHGNFDEQHF.

This clonotype showed up many times. J is TRBJ2-3 and V is TRBV7-2; D gene ambiguous. The CDR3 totals 12 residues. The V and J ends lost 3 bases and 0 bases respectively, with 1 base between them. Germline CDR1 is SGHTA and CDR2 is FQGNSA. The CDR3 DNA follows: TGTGCCAGCAGCTTTAGCACAGATACGCAGTATTTT. Translated: CASSFSTDTQYF.

This clonotype showed up just a few times. The chain links TRBV4-2 to TRBJ2-3; 10 nucleotides agree with TRBD2. Germline CDR1 reads LGHNA; CDR2 reads YNFKEQ. The J segment lost 6 bases and the V segment lost 5 bases, leaving 8 bases of the junction unmatched. The CDR3 length is 15 residues. CDR3 coding DNA: TGTGCCAGCAGCTGGGGACTAGCGTTTGTTGATACGCAGTATTTT. Translation: CASSWGLAFVDTQYF.

Many counts were recorded for this clonotype. A junction end diverges from the germline sequence, so it may reflect a read error. The chain recombines TRBV4-1 with TRBJ2-3, with TRBD2 identical over 8 bases. Germline-derived CDR1 and CDR2 are MGHRA and YSYEKL. This CDR3 comprises 17 residues. CDR3 amino acids: CASSQGEFGGRTETQYF. The CDR3 DNA is TGCGCCAGCAGCCAAGGCGAGTTTGGCGGGAGGACAGAAACGCAGTATTTT.

This clonotype was counted at least ten times. This chain joins TRBV3-1 and TRBJ2-7; no reliable D call. CDR3 length: 15 residues. Germline values: CDR1 LGHDT, CDR2 YNNKEL (reference sequence). V lost 1 base and J 0 bases, leaving 10 bases between the germline ends. The chain's CDR3 is CASSQGSAHSYEQYF. CDR3 nucleotide sequence: TGTGCCAGCAGCCAAGGAAGCGCCCACTCCTACGAGCAGTACTTC.

This clonotype came up many times. This chain uses TRBV2 with TRBJ2-1; D is perhaps TRBD2 (5 bases). V was clipped by 4 bases and J by 4 bases, with 8 bases between them. The V gene's germline CDR1 is SNHLY and CDR2 FYNNEI. CDR3 length equals 13 residues. CDR3 DNA sequence: TGTGCCAGCAGTGCACAGCGGTACAATGAGCAGTTCTTC. It specifies CASSAQRYNEQFF.

This rearrangement joins TRBV5-1 to TRBJ2-7, with 11 bases identical to TRBD2. The germline V gene has CDR1 SGHRS and CDR2 YFSETQ. V gave up 2 bases and J gave up 3 bases; unmatched junction bases: 10. The CDR3 loop spans 17 amino acids. CDR3 sequence: CASSFSLSGRGDYEQYF. In DNA form, the CDR3 reads TGCGCCAGCAGCTTTTCCCTTAGCGGGAGGGGGGACTACGAGCAGTACTTC.

This chain connects TRBV18 to TRBJ2-7; no clear D. The CDR3 covers 12 residues. Germline V gene data show CDR1 as KGHSH and CDR2 as LQKENI. V lost 1 base, J lost 3 bases, and 4 bases lay in between. The CDR3: CASSPRDYEQYF. CDR3 bases: TGTGCCAGCTCACCACGAGACTACGAGCAGTACTTC.

There are many counts of this clonotype. V gene TRBV6-1 combines with J gene TRBJ2-7; the D gene could be TRBD1 or TRBD2 (5 bases each). The germline V and J ends were trimmed by 6 bases and 2 bases, with 14 bases remaining between them. The CDR3 loop spans 14 amino acids. Germline V gives CDR1 MNHNS, CDR2 SASEGT. CDR3 DNA sequence: TGTGCCAGCAGGGGCCGGGACGGCACCTACGAGCAGTACTTC. This gives the protein CASRGRDGTYEQYF.

As regards this clonotype: A much larger clone is a single base away; this may be a read error. The chain carries TRBV20-1 and TRBJ1-5; D might be TRBD1 (5 bases). This CDR3 contains 14 residues. CDR1 and CDR2 from the germline V gene are DFQATT and SNEGSKA (reference sequence). Trimming cost V 5 bases and J 11 bases, with 22 bases left between them. The chain's CDR3 is CSAVPPGVWAAQHF. DNA of the CDR3: TGCAGTGCTGTACCGCCGGGGGTCTGGGCGGCCCAGCATTTT.

Many counts were recorded for this clonotype. The genes are TRBV7-9 and TRBJ1-1; D not resolved. Per the germline V gene, CDR1 is SEHNR and CDR2 is FQNEAQ (reference sequence). The CDR3 loop spans 13 amino acids. Trimming removed 5 bases from V and 1 base from J, with 8 bases in between. The CDR3, as DNA: TGTGCCAGCAGCCAGCCAGCGAACACTGAAGCTTTCTTT. Encoded protein: CASSQPANTEAFF.

This clonotype has a handful of counts. The rearrangement uses TRBV10-2 and TRBJ1-5; the D gene is possibly TRBD1 (5 bases). Looked up from germline, CDR1 is WSHSY and CDR2 is SAAADI. The CDR3 is made up of 14 amino acids. V lost 7 bases and J 5 bases, leaving 15 bases between the germline ends. CDR3 protein: CASTPSGVYQPQHF. DNA of the CDR3: TGCGCCAGCACCCCGTCGGGGGTGTATCAGCCCCAGCATTTT.

This clonotype has just a few counts. Here the CDR3 DNA reads TGTGCCAGCAGCCAATCAAGGGGACAGTATGGATCCGAGCAGTACTTC. Translated, it gives CASSQSRGQYGSEQYF. The chain couples TRBV4-2 to TRBJ2-7; 7 bases fit TRBD1. There are 16 residues in the CDR3. Germline V lookup: CDR1 LGHNA, CDR2 YNFKEQ. The V gene end was trimmed by 2 bases and the J gene end by 6 bases; junction bases not matched to a gene: 13.

Worth noting for this clonotype: A junction boundary mismatches the germline segment, possibly from a read error. The chain is built from TRBV19 and TRBJ2-3; D ambiguous. The CDR3 sequence is 11 residues long. The germline V gene has CDR1 LNHDA and CDR2 SQIVND (reference sequence). CDR3 bases: TGTGCCAGTAGCTTCGAAGATAAGCAGTATTTT. It codes for CASSFEDKQYF. Supplemented by reference TRBV19 and TRBJ2-3, the full variable domain reads DGGITQSPKYLFRKEGQNVTLSCEQNLNHDAMYWYRQDPGQGLRLIYYSQIVNDFQKGDIAEGYSVSREKKESFPLTVTSAQKNPTAFYLCASSFEDKQYFGPGTRLTVL.

Concerning this clonotype: This may stem from a read error, because a much larger clone lies one nucleotide away. The chain has TRBV29-1 and TRBJ1-1, with 7 positions matching TRBD1. CDR1 and CDR2 (germline): SQVTM, ANQGSEA. The length of the CDR3 is 13 residues. V shed 7 bases and J 5 bases; nucleotides not matched to a gene: 10. CDR3 DNA: TGCAGCGCTACGGGACAGTGGGCAACTGAAGCTTTCTTT. Translating gives CSATGQWATEAFF.

This clonotype was seen many times. The chain carries TRBV7-2 and TRBJ2-7; either TRBD1 or TRBD2 may supply D (5 bases each). V lost 1 base, J lost 0 bases, and 19 bases lay in between. The CDR3 has 18 residues. Germline CDR1 and CDR2: SGHTA and FQGNSA. CDR3 bases: TGTGCCAGCAGCTTAGTGGTGCTGCAGGGAGTAGACTCCTACGAGCAGTACTTC. This encodes CASSLVVLQGVDSYEQYF.

As regards this clonotype: Possible read error: a much larger clone is one base away. The chain uses TRBV7-9 and TRBJ1-2; no clear D gene. CDR1 is SEHNR and CDR2 is FQNEAQ in the germline V gene (reference sequence). The CDR3 has 14 amino acids. CDR3 nucleotides: TGTGCCAGCAGCTTAGTCGGGGAGGGCTATGGCGACACCTTC. Its translation is CASSLVGEGYGDTF.

A remark on this clonotype: This may come from a read error, since a much larger clone is one base off. This chain uses TRBV7-2 with TRBJ2-5; TRBD1 might be the D (6 bases). Germline V gene sequence: CDR1 SGHTA, CDR2 FQGNSA. This CDR3 is 14 amino acids long. Trimming removed 8 bases from V and 2 bases from J, with 15 bases in between. CDR3 sequence (DNA): TGTGCCAGCGGCCCGAATGGACAGCAAGAGACCCAGTACTTC. Translated, it gives CASGPNGQQETQYF.

The chain couples TRBV29-1 to TRBJ2-1; 15 bases match TRBD2. CDR1 and CDR2 from the germline V gene are SQVTM and ANQGSEA. The junction had 2 bases not matched to a gene; V was cut back by 7 bases and J by 7 bases. The CDR3 loop spans 13 amino acids. This CDR3 is CSAGTSGRNEQFF. The CDR3, as DNA: TGCAGCGCTGGGACTAGCGGGAGGAATGAGCAGTTCTTC.

This clonotype appeared many times. V is TRBV28 and J is TRBJ2-1, with D possibly TRBD2 on 6 matching bases. The V end was cut by 6 bases, the J end by 0 bases, with 12 bases between. Germline V gene data show CDR1 as MDHEN and CDR2 as SYDVKM. The CDR3 is 15 amino acids. DNA for the CDR3: TGTGCCAGCAGGGAGGGACTGAGCTCCTACAATGAGCAGTTCTTC. It is translated as CASREGLSSYNEQFF.